The present entry profiles one T cell receptor (beta chain) with its context. The antigen is undetermined. This entry belongs to a study of persistence of HIV-infected CD4 T cells. On the study more broadly: A couple of participants gave one leukapheresis sample; others gave up to about 200 mL blood repeatedly.

This nonspecific control used anti-CD3/anti-CD28 bead stimulation of CD4+ T cells. Sorting selected CD4+ T cells upregulating both CD40 ligand and CD69. Sequencing used immunoSEQ version 4 in survey mode. Some clones are missing from TCRdb's copy, which holds only in-frame ones; the method was immunoSEQ multiplex PCR. The data contain about 43,000 clones, roughly 90% of them seen just once; the ten biggest clones take up approximately 1%. The clonotype was recovered from an adult man with HIV who was CMV-seropositive. Here the sequenced sample was CD4+ T cells sorted from PBMCs after approximately 20-hour stimulation, taken from a patient who received antiretroviral therapy.

CDR3 coding DNA: TGTGCCAGCAGTTTCTCCGCGGGCACTGAAGCTTTCTTT. This gives the protein CASSFSAGTEAFF. The chain links TRBV12-3 or TRBV12-4 to TRBJ1-1; D is uncertain. The CDR3 has 13 residues. The V gene lost 3 bases and the J gene lost 4 bases, with 9 bases spanning the gap.